This TCR beta chain is drawn from a study of cytomegalovirus exposure and HLA in healthy donors. The CDR3 totals 15 residues. Trimming removed 4 bases at V and 0 bases at J, with 9 bases between. The V gene's germline CDR1 is SNHLY and CDR2 FYNNEI. 60 Vbeta and 13 Jbeta primers were used in PCR. The method was immunoSEQ multiplex PCR; TCRdb's version includes in-frame clones alone and lacks a portion of them. This sample has around 170,000 clones, with roughly 84% found just once. The donors, nominally healthy at sampling, likely had unrecorded immune exposures. This clone occurred a few times. Its cognate antigen is unknown. Notes on the study in general: Later analysis identified a missense DCLRE1C variant that was linked to TCR beta V- and J-gene trimming. Cytomegalovirus status was reportedly diagnosed by the classifier with high specificity and sensitivity.

Sequenced sample: PBMCs. This chain links TRBV2 with TRBJ1-4, with TRBD1 as a possible D gene (5 bases). The receptor comes from a boy younger than 10 in good health and CMV-seronegative. CDR3 sequence: CASSGGLATNEKLFF. CDR3 in DNA: TGTGCCAGCAGTGGGGGCCTGGCAACTAATGAAAAACTGTTTTTT. Full variable domain (outside the CDR3, taken from reference TRBV2 and TRBJ1-4): EPEVTQTPSHQVTQMGQEVILRCVPISNHLYFYWYRQILGQKVEFLVSFYNNEISEKSEIFDDQFSVERPDGSNFTLKIRSTKLEDSAMYFCASSGGLATNEKLFFGSGTQLSVL.